Described below is a single TCR beta chain sequence and its context. Trimming took 4 bases from V and 7 from J, leaving 11 bases between them. This CDR3 has 13 amino acids. Germline V gives CDR1 LNHDA, CDR2 SQIVND (reference sequence). The data originate from a study of blood T cell repertoires in COVID-19. Study background: PBMCs, B-cell-depleted T cells, or T cells provided the cDNA or gDNA that made up the material.

Authors' methods: Cell counts per sample came from amplifying reference gene primers. Using immunoSEQ multiplex PCR, the repertoire was profiled, and TCRdb retains in-frame clones only, with some absent. D and trimming were read from the DNA, whereas the V and J calls and clone size are those reported in that table. Of roughly 420,000 clones in the sample, approximately 90% were seen once. This receptor was taken from a woman aged 30 to 39 with acute COVID-19. The sample consisted of PBMCs or T cells enriched from blood (not recorded which). V usage is TRBV19 and J usage is TRBJ1-5, with a weak D call TRBD1 (5 bases). The CDR3 protein is CASSNQGGQPQHF. DNA of the CDR3: TGTGCCAGTAGTAATCAGGGTGGCCAGCCCCAGCATTTT. Based on the CDR3 plus reference TRBV19 and TRBJ1-5, the full variable domain is DGGITQSPKYLFRKEGQNVTLSCEQNLNHDAMYWYRQDPGQGLRLIYYSQIVNDFQKGDIAEGYSVSREKKESFPLTVTSAQKNPTAFYLCASSNQGGQPQHFGDGTRLSIL.